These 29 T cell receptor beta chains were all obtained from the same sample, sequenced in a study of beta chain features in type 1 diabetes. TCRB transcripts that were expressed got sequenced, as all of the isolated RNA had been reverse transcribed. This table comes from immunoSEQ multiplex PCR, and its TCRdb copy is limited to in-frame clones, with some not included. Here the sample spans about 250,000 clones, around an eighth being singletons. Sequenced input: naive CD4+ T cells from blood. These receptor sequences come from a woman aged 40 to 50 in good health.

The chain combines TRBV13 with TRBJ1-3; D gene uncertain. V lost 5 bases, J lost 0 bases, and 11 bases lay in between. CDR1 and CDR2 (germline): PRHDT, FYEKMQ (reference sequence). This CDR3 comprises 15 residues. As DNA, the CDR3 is TGTGCCAGCAGCCCCCATGAGGGCTCTGGAAACACCATATATTTT. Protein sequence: CASSPHEGSGNTIYF.

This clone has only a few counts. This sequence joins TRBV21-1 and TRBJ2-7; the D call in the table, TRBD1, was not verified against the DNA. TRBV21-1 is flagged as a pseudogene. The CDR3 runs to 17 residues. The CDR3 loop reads CASSKAQFGRGLDEQYF. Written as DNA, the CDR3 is TGTGCCAGCAGCAAAGCGCAATTCGGCAGGGGGCTAGACGAGCAGTACTTC.

This CDR3 reads CASSSRQGSGELFF. CDR3 DNA sequence: TGTGCCAGCAGTTCAAGACAGGGGAGCGGGGAGCTGTTTTTT. The chain joins TRBV6-5 to TRBJ2-2; 8 bases are shared with TRBD1. Germline CDR1 is MNHEY and CDR2 is SVGAGI. The V gene end was trimmed by 4 bases and the J gene end by 7 bases; junction bases not matched to a gene: 5. The CDR3 extends over 14 amino acids.

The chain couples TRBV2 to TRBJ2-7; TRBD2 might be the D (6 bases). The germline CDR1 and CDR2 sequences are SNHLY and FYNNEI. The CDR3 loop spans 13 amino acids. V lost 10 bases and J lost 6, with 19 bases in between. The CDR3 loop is CATFRAGRGEQYF. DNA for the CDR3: TGTGCCACCTTCCGAGCGGGTCGTGGCGAGCAGTACTTC.

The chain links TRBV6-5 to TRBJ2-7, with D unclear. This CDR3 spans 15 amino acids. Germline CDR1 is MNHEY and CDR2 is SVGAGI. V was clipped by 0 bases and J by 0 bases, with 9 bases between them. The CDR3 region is CASSYSLSDSYEQYF. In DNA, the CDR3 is TGTGCCAGCAGTTACTCCCTGAGTGACTCCTACGAGCAGTACTTC.

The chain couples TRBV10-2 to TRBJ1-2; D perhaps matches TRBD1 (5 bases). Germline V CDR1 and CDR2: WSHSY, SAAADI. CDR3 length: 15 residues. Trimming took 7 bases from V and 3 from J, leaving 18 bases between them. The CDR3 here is CASNLGGGRDYGYTF. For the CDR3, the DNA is TGCGCCAGCAACCTCGGCGGGGGGAGGGACTATGGCTACACCTTC.

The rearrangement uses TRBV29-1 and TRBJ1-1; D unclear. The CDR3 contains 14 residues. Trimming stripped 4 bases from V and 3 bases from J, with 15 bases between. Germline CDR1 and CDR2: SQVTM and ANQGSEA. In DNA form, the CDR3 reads TGCAGCGTTGTTTCGCGAGGGATTGACACTGAAGCTTTCTTT. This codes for CSVVSRGIDTEAFF.

The CDR3 DNA reads TGTGCCAGCAGCGGAACAGGGAGCTCTGGAAACACCATATATTTT. It yields the protein CASSGTGSSGNTIYF. This sequence joins TRBV6-5 and TRBJ1-3; D is perhaps TRBD1 (6 bases). Germline-derived CDR1 and CDR2 are MNHEY and SVGAGI. The V and J ends lost 6 bases and 0 bases respectively, with 12 bases between them. The CDR3 is 15 amino acids.

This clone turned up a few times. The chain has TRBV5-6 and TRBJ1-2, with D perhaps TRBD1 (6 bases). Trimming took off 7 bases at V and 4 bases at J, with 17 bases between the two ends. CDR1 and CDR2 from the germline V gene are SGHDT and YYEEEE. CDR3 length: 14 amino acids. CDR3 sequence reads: CASSSGGRPYGYTF. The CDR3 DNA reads TGTGCCAGCTCCAGCGGGGGCCGACCCTATGGCTACACCTTC. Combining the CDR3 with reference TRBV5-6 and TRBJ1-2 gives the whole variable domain DAGVTQSPTHLIKTRGQQVTLRCSPKSGHDTVSWYQQALGQGPQFIFQYYEEEERQRGNFPDRFSGHQFPNYSSELNVNALLLGDSALYLCASSSGGRPYGYTFGSGTRLTVV.

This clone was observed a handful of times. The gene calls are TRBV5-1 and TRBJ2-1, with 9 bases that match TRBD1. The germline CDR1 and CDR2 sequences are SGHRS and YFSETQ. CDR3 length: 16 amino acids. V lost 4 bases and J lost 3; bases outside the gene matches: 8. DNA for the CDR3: TGCGCCAGCAGCCCCGAACCGGGACAGGGCTACAATGAGCAGTTCTTC. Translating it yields CASSPEPGQGYNEQFF.

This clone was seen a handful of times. The CDR3 sequence: CASSLSRVAYEQYF. The CDR3 DNA is TGTGCCAGCAGCTTGTCCAGGGTTGCCTACGAGCAGTACTTC. The rearrangement links TRBV7-2 to TRBJ2-7; TRBD1 might be the D (5 bases). Trimming left V 3 bases short and J 2 bases short, with 11 bases between. The CDR3 consists of 14 residues. The germline V gene encodes CDR1 SGHTA and CDR2 FQGNSA.

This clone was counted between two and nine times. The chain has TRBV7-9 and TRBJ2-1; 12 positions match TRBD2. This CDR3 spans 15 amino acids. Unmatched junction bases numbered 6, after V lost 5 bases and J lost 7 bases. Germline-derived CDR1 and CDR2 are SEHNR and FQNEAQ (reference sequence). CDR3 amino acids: CASSIPSGGANEQFF. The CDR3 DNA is TGTGCCAGCAGCATTCCTAGCGGGGGGGCGAATGAGCAGTTCTTC.

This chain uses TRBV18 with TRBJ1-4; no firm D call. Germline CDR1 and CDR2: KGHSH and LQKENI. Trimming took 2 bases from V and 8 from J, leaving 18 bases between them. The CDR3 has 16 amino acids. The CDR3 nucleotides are TGTGCCAGCTCACCAATCTATCCCGAACGAAAGGAAAAACTGTTTTTT. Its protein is CASSPIYPERKEKLFF. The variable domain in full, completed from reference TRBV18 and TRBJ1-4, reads NAGVMQNPRHLVRRRGQEARLRCSPMKGHSHVYWYRQLPEEGLKFMVYLQKENIIDESGMPKERFSAEFPKEGPSILRIQQVVRGDSAAYFCASSPIYPERKEKLFFGSGTQLSVL.

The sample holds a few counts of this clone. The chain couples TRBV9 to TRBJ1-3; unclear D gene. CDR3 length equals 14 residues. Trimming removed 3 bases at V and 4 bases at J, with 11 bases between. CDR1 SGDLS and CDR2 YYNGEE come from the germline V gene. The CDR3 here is CASSGERGGNTIYF. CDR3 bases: TGTGCCAGCAGCGGCGAACGAGGCGGAAACACCATATATTTT.

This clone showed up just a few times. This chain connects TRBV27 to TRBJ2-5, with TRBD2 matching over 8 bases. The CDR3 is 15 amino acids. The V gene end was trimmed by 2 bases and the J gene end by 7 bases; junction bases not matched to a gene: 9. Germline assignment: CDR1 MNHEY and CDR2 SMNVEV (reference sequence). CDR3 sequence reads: CASSLVPGGRGTQYF. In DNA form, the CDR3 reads TGTGCCAGCAGTTTAGTGCCGGGGGGGCGCGGGACCCAGTACTTC.

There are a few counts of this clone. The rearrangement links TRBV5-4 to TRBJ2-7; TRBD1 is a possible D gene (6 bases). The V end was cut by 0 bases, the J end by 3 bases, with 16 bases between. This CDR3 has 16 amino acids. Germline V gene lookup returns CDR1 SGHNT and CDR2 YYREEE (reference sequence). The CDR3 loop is CASSLGSGTLRYEQYF. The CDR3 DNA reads TGTGCCAGCAGCTTGGGGTCCGGGACATTGCGCTACGAGCAGTACTTC.

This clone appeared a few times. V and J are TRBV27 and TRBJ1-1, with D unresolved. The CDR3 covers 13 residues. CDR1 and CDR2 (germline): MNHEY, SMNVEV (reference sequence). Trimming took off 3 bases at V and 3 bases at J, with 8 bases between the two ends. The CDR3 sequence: CASSFNRDTEAFF. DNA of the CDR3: TGTGCCAGCAGTTTCAACCGGGACACTGAAGCTTTCTTT.

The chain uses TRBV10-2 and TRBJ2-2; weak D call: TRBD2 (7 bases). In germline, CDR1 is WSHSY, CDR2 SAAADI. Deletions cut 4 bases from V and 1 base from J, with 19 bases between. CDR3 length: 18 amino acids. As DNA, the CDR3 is TGCGCCAGCAGTGTAGCAAAGGGGGGGACGGGGAACACCGGGGAGCTGTTTTTT. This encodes CASSVAKGGTGNTGELFF.

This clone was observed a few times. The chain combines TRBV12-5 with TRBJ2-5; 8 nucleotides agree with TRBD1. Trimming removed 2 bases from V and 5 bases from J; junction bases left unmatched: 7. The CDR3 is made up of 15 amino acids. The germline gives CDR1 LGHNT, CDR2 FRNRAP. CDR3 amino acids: CASGLYLTGVETQYF. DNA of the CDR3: TGTGCTAGTGGTTTGTACCTGACAGGGGTCGAGACCCAGTACTTC.

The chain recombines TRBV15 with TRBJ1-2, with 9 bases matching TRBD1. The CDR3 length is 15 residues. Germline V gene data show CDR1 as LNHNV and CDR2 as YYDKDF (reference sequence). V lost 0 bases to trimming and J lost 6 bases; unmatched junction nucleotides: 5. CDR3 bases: TGTGCCACCAGCAGAGATCTGACAGGGGGTGATGGCTACACCTTC. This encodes CATSRDLTGGDGYTF.

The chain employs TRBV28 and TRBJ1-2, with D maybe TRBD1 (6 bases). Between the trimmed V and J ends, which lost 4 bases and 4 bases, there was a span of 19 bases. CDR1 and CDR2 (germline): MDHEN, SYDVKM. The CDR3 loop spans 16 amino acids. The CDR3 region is CASSSGPGTRLYGYTF. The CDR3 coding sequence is TGTGCCAGCAGTTCCGGTCCCGGGACAAGACTCTATGGCTACACCTTC.

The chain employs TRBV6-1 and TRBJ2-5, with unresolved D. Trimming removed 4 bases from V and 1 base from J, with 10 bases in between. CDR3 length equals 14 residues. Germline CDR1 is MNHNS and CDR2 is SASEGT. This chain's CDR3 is CASSGLRSQETQYF. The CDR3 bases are TGTGCCAGCAGTGGACTGCGGAGCCAAGAGACCCAGTACTTC.

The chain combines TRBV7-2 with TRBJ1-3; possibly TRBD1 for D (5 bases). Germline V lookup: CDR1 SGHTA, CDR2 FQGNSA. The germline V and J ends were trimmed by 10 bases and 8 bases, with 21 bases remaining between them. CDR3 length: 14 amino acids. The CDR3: CAKIGEDGRDTIYF. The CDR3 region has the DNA TGTGCCAAAATAGGGGAGGACGGGCGAGACACCATATATTTT.

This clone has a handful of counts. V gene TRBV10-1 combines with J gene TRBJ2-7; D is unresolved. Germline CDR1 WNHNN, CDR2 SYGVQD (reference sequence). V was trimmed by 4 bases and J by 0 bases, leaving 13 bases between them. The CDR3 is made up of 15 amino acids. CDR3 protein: CASSGGASASYEQYF. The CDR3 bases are TGCGCCAGCAGTGGAGGCGCTTCAGCCTCCTACGAGCAGTACTTC.

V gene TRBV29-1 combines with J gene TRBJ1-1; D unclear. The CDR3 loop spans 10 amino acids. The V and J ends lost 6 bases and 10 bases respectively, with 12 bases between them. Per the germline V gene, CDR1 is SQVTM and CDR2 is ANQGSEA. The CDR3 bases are TGCAGCGTAACCGGGATCGGAGCTTTCTTT. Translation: CSVTGIGAFF.

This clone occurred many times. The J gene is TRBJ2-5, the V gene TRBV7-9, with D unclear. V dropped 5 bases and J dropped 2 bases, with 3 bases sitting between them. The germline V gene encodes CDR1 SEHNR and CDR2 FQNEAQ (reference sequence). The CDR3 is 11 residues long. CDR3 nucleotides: TGTGCCAGCAGCGTACAAGAGACCCAGTACTTC. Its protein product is CASSVQETQYF.

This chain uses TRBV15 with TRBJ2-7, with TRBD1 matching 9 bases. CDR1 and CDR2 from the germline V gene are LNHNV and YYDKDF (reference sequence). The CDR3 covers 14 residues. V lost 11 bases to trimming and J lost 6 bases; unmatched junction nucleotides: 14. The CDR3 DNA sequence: TGTGCCTCACCAGCGAGTACAGGGGGCGGCGAGCAGTACTTC. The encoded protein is CASPASTGGGEQYF.

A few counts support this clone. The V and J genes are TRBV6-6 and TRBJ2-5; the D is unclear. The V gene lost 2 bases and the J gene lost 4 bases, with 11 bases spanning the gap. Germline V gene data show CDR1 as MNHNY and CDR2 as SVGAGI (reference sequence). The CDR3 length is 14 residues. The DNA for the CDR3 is TGTGCCAGCAGTTACCCGCGACCGGGAGAGACCCAGTACTTC. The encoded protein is CASSYPRPGETQYF.

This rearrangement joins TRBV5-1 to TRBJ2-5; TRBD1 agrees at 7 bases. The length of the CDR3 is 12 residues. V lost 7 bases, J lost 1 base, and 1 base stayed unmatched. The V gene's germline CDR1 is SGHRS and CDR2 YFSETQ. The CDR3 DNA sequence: TGCGCCAGCGGGGACAGCCAAGAGACCCAGTACTTC. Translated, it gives CASGDSQETQYF.